This T cell receptor (beta chain) stems from a study of vaccination and CD4 T cells after COVID-19. Study details: Two of the convalescents were Hispanic, and the group consisted of six males and four females. Collection of post-vaccine samples followed dose two by a median around 72 days, spanning a range of 14 to 241.

Documented treatment: roughly ten-day PBMC culture with coronavirus spike peptide pools or control peptides (ViraFEST assay). Those CD4+ T cells from the unexposed donor predate the COVID-19 pandemic (2011-2018). The Oncomine TCR Beta short-read assay was applied to DNA of cultured CD4+ T cells. From the PCR reads, TCRdb called clonotypes with MiXCR, one entry per CDR3 protein. The sample lists over 2,000 distinct CDR3 sequences, 35% to 45% occurring once. General study points: Data came from relatively few convalescent patients and lacked early post-infection timepoints.

CDR3 size: 13 residues. CDR1 is KGHSH and CDR2 is LQKENI in the germline V gene. V gave up 3 bases and J gave up 8 bases; unmatched junction bases: 4. A note on this clonotype: Its antigen remains unidentified.

Sequencing was performed on CD4+ T cells from blood, cultured in vitro. The TCR originated in a human donor in good health. The chain combines TRBV18 with TRBJ2-4, with 7 bases lining up with TRBD2. The CDR3 region has the DNA TGTGCCAGCTCACCCGGGGGGTCGGACATTCAGTACTTC. Translating it yields CASSPGGSDIQYF.